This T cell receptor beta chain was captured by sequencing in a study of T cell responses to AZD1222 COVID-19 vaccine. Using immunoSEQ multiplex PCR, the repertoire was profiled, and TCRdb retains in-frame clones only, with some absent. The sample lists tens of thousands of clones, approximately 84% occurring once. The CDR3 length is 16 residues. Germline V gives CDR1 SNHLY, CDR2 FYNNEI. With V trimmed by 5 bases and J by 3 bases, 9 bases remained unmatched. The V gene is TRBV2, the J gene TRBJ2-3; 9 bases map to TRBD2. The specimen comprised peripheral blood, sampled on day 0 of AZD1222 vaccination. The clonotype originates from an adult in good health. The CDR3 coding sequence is TGTGCCAGCAGTCCTGGGGTAGCGGGAGTTACAGATACGCAGTATTTT. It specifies CASSPGVAGVTDTQYF.